This TCR beta chain emerged from a study of blood T cells in healthy people across ages (dated by TCRdb to about 2015). Concerning the study at large: In model experiments, template switching captured roughly one uniquely barcoded TCR beta cDNA molecule for every two T cells. Using deep sequencing normalized with unique cDNA molecular identifiers, the study measured how TCR beta repertoire diversity changes with age. The donors were divided into four age groups: young (average approximately 16 years), middle-aged (roughly 40), aged (under 70) and long-lived (around 80). To avoid experimental bias, donors of different ages were spread randomly across the sequencing lanes. The study analyzed two additional independent replicas of 1 million unique cDNA reads from the same blood draw for two donors, one aged 18 to 30 and one aged 80 or older.

Libraries were made using 5' RACE. Data came from an Illumina HiSeq 2500. A second PCR of about 7 to 12 cycles was run with a J-beta primer mix and a sample-barcoded 5' primer. A template-switch 5' adaptor carrying 12 random nucleotides introduced a unique molecular identifier onto each TCR beta cDNA molecule. At least 3 million CDR3-containing paired-end reads were obtained from each sample. First-strand cDNA synthesis was performed from all RNA using the Mint cDNA synthesis kit, with priming by a TRBC-specific oligonucleotide. Following uracil-DNA glycosylase treatment, all cDNA underwent a first 18-cycle PCR with the universal primers M1SS and BC2_uni_R. The study's own analysis went as follows. Each sample was normalized by randomly selecting 1 million high-quality reads, each carrying a distinct molecular identifier. Instead of being binned into consensus sequences, reads that shared molecular identifiers were thrown out. CDR3 identification, clonotype clustering and error correction used MiTCR with a Q25 quality threshold and the strictest error-elimination algorithm. A nonparametric unseen species model using Euler transformation provided a lower-bound estimate of total TCR beta diversity. The raw public reads went through TCRdb reprocessing: fastp at Q25, MiXCR clone calling, in-frame beta chains kept. Rows merge per CDR3 protein into single entries with the most common DNA and genes. The V and J calls and clone size are TCRdb's, not the authors'. In all, the sample holds about 400,000 distinct CDR3 sequences, and approximately 47% of those were seen once. Around 50% of the sample comes from the top ten.

Beyond this particular receptor, the publication reports: Observed TCR beta diversity correlated strongly with the percentage of naive T cells measured by flow cytometry. Estimates of total diversity based on one million sequenced T cells were regarded as lower bounds and as underestimates. Compared with the aged group, the long-lived group had more naive CD4+ T cells, fewer expanded clones and increased TCR diversity, a pattern suggesting age selection. Because donor CMV infection status was unknown, age-related changes in expanded clonotypes were potentially confounded. Bulk unsorted PBMC profiling prevented conclusive comparison of naive and antigen-experienced compartments. As age increased, observed TCR beta diversity per million T cells dropped in a roughly linear way, and a significant reduction was already evident by age about 40.

Reading the germline V gene gives CDR1 KGHSH and CDR2 LQKENI. The CDR3 spans 14 residues, from the cysteine through the phenylalanine. Only the CDR3 DNA stays, 42 bases, in frame from base 1. V ends up 4 bases short and J 6 bases short, with an unmatched junction base count of 4. As to this clonotype: What antigen it recognizes has not been identified. Qualities for individual bases were not recorded, and no much larger clone is one base off.

Donors were 39 systemically healthy Caucasian individuals from Russia aged about 6 to 100 years. Approximately 9.3 milliliters of peripheral blood were collected from each donor into EDTA-treated Vacutainer tubes. Ficoll-Paque density-gradient centrifugation was used to isolate PBMCs, with at least 6.5 million per sample. Total RNA was extracted from PBMCs with Trizol reagent, with at least 6 micrograms obtained per sample. The percentages of naive CD45RAhigh/CD27high T cells were determined by flow cytometry on a PBMC aliquot from every donor. The sequence derives from a man aged 55 to 70 in good health. Material: blood. In this chain, TRBV18 is recombined with TRBJ2-1; 9 of the junction bases match TRBD1. The CDR3 here reads CASSRDREGNEQFF. The sequenced DNA is TGTGCCAGCTCACGGGACAGGGAGGGCAATGAGCAGTTCTTC.